This T cell receptor (beta chain) was captured by sequencing in a study of radiotherapy plus CTLA-4 blockade in lung cancer. On the study more broadly: Of all patients, over 15% responded objectively and approximately 30% showed disease control. Study outcomes and limitations: The authors reported that early blood T cell clone dynamics, with interferon-beta, best predicted response. Clones of tumor-derived TCRs expanded in blood after radiotherapy plus ipilimumab.

Assay used: immunoSEQ multiplex PCR; TCRdb lists only in-frame clones, some missing. The data contain tens of thousands of clones, more than 75% of them singletons. CTLA-4 blockade with ipilimumab, together with focal radiation, was given to patients with chemo-refractory metastatic non-small-cell lung cancer. About this clone itself: Antigen: not known.

V was cut by 7 bases and J by 3 bases, with 9 bases left in between. The germline CDR1 and CDR2 sequences are SGHRS and YFSETQ. The CDR3 has 12 residues. This rearrangement joins TRBV5-1 to TRBJ2-3, with D possibly TRBD2 on 6 matching bases. Material: peripheral blood, obtained from a patient treated with radiotherapy plus ipilimumab. This sequence was found in a human donor with non-small cell lung cancer that progressed on radiotherapy plus ipilimumab. The CDR3 region is CASGRTTDTQYF. DNA of the CDR3: TGCGCCAGCGGGAGGACGACAGATACGCAGTATTTT.